This entry lists 27 T cell receptor beta chains sequenced from one sample in a study of blood T cell repertoires in COVID-19. Assay used: immunoSEQ multiplex PCR; TCRdb lists only in-frame clones, some missing. Of approximately 170,000 clones in the sample, around 85% were seen once. The sequenced sample consisted of peripheral blood. These receptors were taken from a man aged 25 to 40 with acute or convalescent COVID-19.

The table lists this clone with many counts. The chain employs TRBV19 and TRBJ1-5; the match to TRBD1 covers 7 bases. CDR1 LNHDA and CDR2 SQIVND come from the germline V gene (reference sequence). The CDR3 is 14 residues long. V was pared by 6 bases and J by 7 bases, with 9 bases of the junction left unmatched. The CDR3: CASSVTGAGQPQHF. In DNA, the CDR3 is TGTGCCAGTAGCGTAACAGGGGCTGGGCAGCCCCAGCATTTT.

CDR3 in DNA: TGTGCCAGCAGGAGAGCGGGAGTAGGGGATACGCAGTATTTT. It codes for CASRRAGVGDTQYF. The chain carries TRBV6-5 and TRBJ2-3; 8 nucleotides line up with TRBD2. Germline V gene lookup returns CDR1 MNHEY and CDR2 SVGAGI. The CDR3 is 14 residues long. Trimming took 6 bases from V and 6 from J; bases not matched to a gene: 8.

This clone showed up just a few times. The V and J genes are TRBV15 and TRBJ1-2; weak D call: TRBD1 (6 bases). Trimming pared 0 bases from V and 5 bases from J, leaving 10 bases between. The germline V gene encodes CDR1 LNHNV and CDR2 YYDKDF (reference sequence). The CDR3 consists of 14 residues. CDR3 in DNA: TGTGCCACCAGCAGAGATGGCCAGGGGTATGGCTACACCTTC. Amino acids: CATSRDGQGYGYTF. Full variable domain (remainder filled in from reference TRBV15 and TRBJ1-2): DAMVIQNPRYQVTQFGKPVTLSCSQTLNHNVMYWYQQKSSQAPKLLFHYYDKDFNNEADTPDNFQSRRPNTSFCFLDIRSPGLGDTAMYLCATSRDGQGYGYTFGSGTRLTVV.

This clone was counted a single time. CDR3 sequence: CASSQESPREQPQHF. DNA of the CDR3: TGCGCCAGCAGCCAAGAATCCCCGCGAGAACAGCCCCAGCATTTT. J is TRBJ1-5 and V is TRBV4-1, with D uncertain. Germline CDR1 MGHRA, CDR2 YSYEKL. With 0 bases removed from V and 7 bases from J, the gap between germline ends came to 13 bases. This CDR3 comprises 15 residues.

DNA of the CDR3: TGTGCCAGTAGTCCCCACATTAGCACAGATACGCAGTATTTT. It translates to CASSPHISTDTQYF. The V call is TRBV19, the J call TRBJ2-3; unclear D gene. Germline V CDR1 and CDR2: LNHDA, SQIVND (reference sequence). The CDR3 runs to 14 residues. V lost 5 bases and J 0 bases, leaving 9 bases between the germline ends.

V is TRBV11-2 and J is TRBJ2-1; 10 positions agree with TRBD2. The CDR3 totals 19 residues. Trimming cost V 5 bases and J 9 bases; bases outside gene matches: 22. In germline, CDR1 is SGHAT, CDR2 FQNNGV. The CDR3, as DNA: TGTGCCAGCAGCCCAAACGTGGTTGAGCGGGGGGGCCGGATCTTTGAGCAGTTCTTC. Translated: CASSPNVVERGGRIFEQFF.

This chain uses TRBV6-5 with TRBJ1-2; tentative D call: TRBD1 (5 bases). From germline, CDR1 is MNHEY and CDR2 SVGAGI. The ends were cut back, 5 bases at V and 0 bases at J, with 13 bases in the middle. The CDR3 contains 15 residues. CDR3 region: CASSPPGGTNYGYTF. In DNA form, the CDR3 reads TGTGCCAGCAGTCCTCCGGGGGGAACTAACTATGGCTACACCTTC.

The chain uses TRBV19 and TRBJ2-7; D gene unclear. Trimming took 3 bases from V and 2 from J, leaving 11 bases between them. Germline V gene data show CDR1 as LNHDA and CDR2 as SQIVND (reference sequence). The CDR3 consists of 14 residues. The CDR3, as DNA: TGTGCCAGTAGTATCCAGGCTCAAGCCTACGAGCAGTACTTC. It is translated as CASSIQAQAYEQYF. Variable domain in full (rest from reference TRBV19 and TRBJ2-7): DGGITQSPKYLFRKEGQNVTLSCEQNLNHDAMYWYRQDPGQGLRLIYYSQIVNDFQKGDIAEGYSVSREKKESFPLTVTSAQKNPTAFYLCASSIQAQAYEQYFGPGTRLTVT.

The rearrangement joins TRBV4-1 to TRBJ2-1; the match to TRBD2 covers 12 bases. Germline assignment: CDR1 MGHRA and CDR2 YSYEKL. This CDR3 is 15 amino acids long. Losses at the gene ends were 8 bases for V and 5 bases for J; bases not matched to a gene: 7. The CDR3 loop reads CASVGLAGRDNEQFF. In DNA form, the CDR3 reads TGCGCCAGCGTCGGACTAGCGGGGAGGGACAATGAGCAGTTCTTC.

This chain connects TRBV9 to TRBJ2-2; TRBD2 is a possible D gene (5 bases). Germline-derived CDR1 and CDR2 are SGDLS and YYNGEE. The CDR3 is made up of 16 amino acids. V lost 1 base, J lost 7 bases, and 17 bases lay in between. The DNA for the CDR3 is TGTGCCAGCAGCGTATTAATAACTAGTCCCCTCGGGGAGCTGTTTTTT. The encoded protein is CASSVLITSPLGELFF.

A single count supports this clone. The CDR3 region is CASSREPYEQYF. The CDR3 DNA reads TGCGCCAGCAGTCGGGAGCCTTACGAGCAGTACTTC. This chain links TRBV5-1 with TRBJ2-7, with D possibly TRBD2 on 6 matching bases. The CDR3 sequence is 12 residues long. The germline V gene encodes CDR1 SGHRS and CDR2 YFSETQ. Trimming took off 5 bases at V and 4 bases at J, with 10 bases between the two ends.

The chain couples TRBV29-1 to TRBJ1-5; D is unclear. Germline assignment: CDR1 SQVTM and CDR2 ANQGSEA. CDR3 length equals 13 residues. Trimming took off 5 bases at V and 0 bases at J, with 8 bases between the two ends. The CDR3 here is CSVSENSNQPQHF. The CDR3 nucleotides are TGCAGCGTTTCTGAGAATAGCAATCAGCCCCAGCATTTT.

The chain joins TRBV5-1 to TRBJ1-1; TRBD1 is a possible D gene (6 bases). Germline V gene data show CDR1 as SGHRS and CDR2 as YFSETQ. The CDR3 runs to 14 residues. Trimming left V 0 bases short and J 3 bases short, with 9 bases between. DNA for the CDR3: TGCGCCAGCAGCTTGGGTACAGGGCACACTGAAGCTTTCTTT. This gives the protein CASSLGTGHTEAFF.

This sequence joins TRBV28 and TRBJ2-3; 8 bases map to TRBD2. The germline V gene encodes CDR1 MDHEN and CDR2 SYDVKM. V lost 4 bases and J lost 4; bases outside the gene matches: 10. CDR3 size: 16 residues. As DNA, the CDR3 is TGTGCCAGCAGTTCGAGCGGGAGAGCCTTGGCAGATACGCAGTATTTT. Its protein is CASSSSGRALADTQYF. Full variable domain (missing parts from reference TRBV28 and TRBJ2-3): DVKVTQSSRYLVKRTGEKVFLECVQDMDHENMFWYRQDPGLGLRLIYFSYDVKMKEKGDIPEGYSVSREKKERFSLILESASTNQTSMYLCASSSSGRALADTQYFGPGTRLTVL.

The V and J genes are TRBV6-5 and TRBJ2-2; 9 nucleotides match TRBD1. This CDR3 spans 15 amino acids. The ends lost 7 bases at V and 4 bases at J; junction bases unmatched: 7. CDR1 MNHEY and CDR2 SVGAGI come from the germline V gene. As DNA, the CDR3 is TGTGCCAGCAAATGGGACAGGGACAGCACCGGGGAGCTGTTTTTT. This translates into CASKWDRDSTGELFF.

The genes are TRBV5-4 and TRBJ2-1; TRBD2 might be the D (6 bases). The V and J ends lost 4 bases and 6 bases respectively, with 11 bases between them. Germline V gene data show CDR1 as SGHNT and CDR2 as YYREEE (reference sequence). This CDR3 contains 13 residues. The CDR3: CASSPARGNEQFF. CDR3 coding DNA: TGTGCCAGCAGCCCCGCGCGGGGCAATGAGCAGTTCTTC.

The genes are TRBV6-1 and TRBJ1-1; D unresolved. The CDR3 spans 12 residues. The germline V gene has CDR1 MNHNS and CDR2 SASEGT. Trimming took 5 bases from V and 10 from J, leaving 14 bases between them. This CDR3 is CASSYNVEGAFF. For the CDR3, the DNA is TGTGCCAGCAGTTATAACGTCGAGGGAGCTTTCTTT.

The CDR3 DNA is TGTGCCAGCAGCTTAGTGTTGGGCCACGAGCAGTACTTC. This codes for CASSLVLGHEQYF. This chain joins TRBV7-2 and TRBJ2-7; no clear D gene. Germline V gives CDR1 SGHTA, CDR2 FQGNSA. The length of the CDR3 is 13 residues. V was shortened by 1 base and J by 5 bases, with 9 bases between the two germline ends.

This clone was observed once. The chain has TRBV19 and TRBJ2-1; 8 bases are shared with TRBD1. J lost 8 bases, V lost 1 base, and 7 bases had no gene match. CDR3 length equals 15 residues. Germline CDR1 is LNHDA and CDR2 is SQIVND (reference sequence). In DNA form, the CDR3 reads TGTGCCAGTAGTATAGGCAGGGGGCGCGAGCATGAGCAGTTCTTC. This codes for CASSIGRGREHEQFF.

The rearrangement joins TRBV6-5 to TRBJ1-2; D gene ambiguous. Germline V gives CDR1 MNHEY, CDR2 SVGAGI. The V end lost 6 bases, the J end lost 2 bases, and 16 bases lay between the germline ends. This CDR3 comprises 15 residues. This chain's CDR3 is CASRPESGTNYGYTF. For the CDR3, the DNA is TGTGCCAGCAGGCCCGAAAGCGGCACGAACTATGGCTACACCTTC.

This sequence joins TRBV19 and TRBJ1-5, with TRBD1 matching 9 bases. This CDR3 is built from 17 residues. From germline, CDR1 is LNHDA and CDR2 SQIVND (reference sequence). With 0 bases clipped from V and 5 bases from J, the junction kept 8 bases outside the gene matches. The DNA for the CDR3 is TGTGCCAGTAGTATAGATCAGGGACAGGGAGGTGATCAGCCCCAGCATTTT. It yields the protein CASSIDQGQGGDQPQHF.

The chain recombines TRBV7-9 with TRBJ1-3; D ambiguous. V lost 8 bases, J lost 1 base, and 24 bases lay in between. This CDR3 comprises 18 residues. CDR1 is SEHNR and CDR2 is FQNEAQ in the germline V gene (reference sequence). CDR3: CASGSFAGRDASGNTIYF. DNA for the CDR3: TGTGCCAGCGGATCTTTTGCCGGGCGGGATGCTTCTGGAAACACCATATATTTT.

This clone has just a few counts. V is TRBV19 and J is TRBJ2-1; 7 nucleotides line up with TRBD2. The CDR3 spans 15 residues. The junction had 7 bases not matched to a gene; V was cut back by 3 bases and J by 5 bases. Germline CDR1 and CDR2: LNHDA and SQIVND (reference sequence). The CDR3 DNA is TGTGCCAGTAGTATTCTGGGCGGGAGCAACAATGAGCAGTTCTTC. Translating it yields CASSILGGSNNEQFF.

This rearrangement joins TRBV5-1 to TRBJ2-1; weak D call: TRBD1 (6 bases). The germline V and J ends were trimmed by 5 bases and 4 bases, with 16 bases remaining between them. This CDR3 has 15 amino acids. Germline loops: CDR1 SGHRS, CDR2 YFSETQ. The CDR3 DNA reads TGCGCCAGCAGAGCAGGGGCTAGCTTTTACAATGAGCAGTTCTTC. Its protein is CASRAGASFYNEQFF.

The chain carries TRBV9 and TRBJ2-1, with D perhaps TRBD2 (5 bases). Germline V gene data show CDR1 as SGDLS and CDR2 as YYNGEE. The V gene lost 4 bases and the J gene lost 7 bases, with 18 bases spanning the gap. The CDR3 has 15 residues. The CDR3 DNA is TGTGCCAGCAGCCCAGCTCCACGGGGTTCGAATGAGCAGTTCTTC. Translated: CASSPAPRGSNEQFF.

V gene TRBV4-1 combines with J gene TRBJ1-6, with unresolved D. The V end was cut by 1 base, the J end by 9 bases, with 4 bases between. In germline, CDR1 is MGHRA, CDR2 YSYEKL. CDR3 length equals 12 residues. CDR3 nucleotides: TGCGCCAGCAGCCAAGCGCGTTCACCCCTCCACTTT. Translating it yields CASSQARSPLHF.

The V call is TRBV7-3, the J call TRBJ2-1, with 7 positions matching TRBD2. Germline V gene lookup returns CDR1 SGHTA and CDR2 FQGTGA. J gave up 7 bases and V 3 bases, and 12 bases lay outside the gene matches. This CDR3 spans 16 amino acids. For the CDR3, the DNA is TGTGCCAGCAGCTTCCAGGGTTACTGGGAGGGGAATGAGCAGTTCTTC. Translated: CASSFQGYWEGNEQFF.